This T cell receptor (beta chain) was observed in a study of OX40 agonist ivuxolimab in advanced cancers. Study context: Every patient in dose escalation had hepatocellular carcinoma, melanoma, renal cell or head and neck cancer.

There are 11 residues in the CDR3. CDR1 is MNHNY, CDR2 SVGAGI, per germline (reference sequence). Trimming shortened V by 5 bases and J by 8 bases, and 8 bases separated the two germline ends. This clone was recorded a few times. The antigen remains unidentified. Whole-study findings and limits: The antigen specificity of the peripheral T cells (those that were expanded) was not determined.

Measured with immunoSEQ multiplex PCR; TCRdb has only the in-frame clones, and not every one. The top ten hold 1.5% to 2% of the sample, which has roughly 40,000 clones, approximately 79% seen once. The chain uses TRBV6-6 and TRBJ2-3; D remains ambiguous. The sequenced sample was CD4+ or CD8+ T cells sorted from blood, obtained in a trial of the OX40 agonist ivuxolimab. This clonotype was obtained from an adult with an advanced solid tumor such as melanoma, head and neck, liver or kidney cancer. The CDR3 loop is CASSMAGTQYF. In DNA form, the CDR3 reads TGTGCCAGCAGTATGGCTGGTACGCAGTATTTT.